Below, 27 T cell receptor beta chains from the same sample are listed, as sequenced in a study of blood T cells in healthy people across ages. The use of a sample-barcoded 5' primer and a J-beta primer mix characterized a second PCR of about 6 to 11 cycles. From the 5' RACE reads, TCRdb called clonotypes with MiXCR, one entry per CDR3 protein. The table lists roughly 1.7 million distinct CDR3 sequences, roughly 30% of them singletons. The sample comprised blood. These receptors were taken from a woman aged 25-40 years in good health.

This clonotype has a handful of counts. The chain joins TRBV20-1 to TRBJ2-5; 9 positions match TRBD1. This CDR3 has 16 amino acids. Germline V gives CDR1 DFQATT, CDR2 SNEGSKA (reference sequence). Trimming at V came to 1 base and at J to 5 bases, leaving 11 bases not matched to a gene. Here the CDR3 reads CSARGTYDRGRETQYF. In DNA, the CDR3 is TGCAGTGCTAGAGGGACGTACGACAGGGGGAGGGAGACCCAGTACTTC.

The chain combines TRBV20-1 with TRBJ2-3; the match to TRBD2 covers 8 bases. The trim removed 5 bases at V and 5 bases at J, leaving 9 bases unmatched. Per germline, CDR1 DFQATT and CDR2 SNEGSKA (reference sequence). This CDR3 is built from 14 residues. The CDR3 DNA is TGCAGTGCTTCAGGGACTAGGATCATAGATACGCAGTATTTT. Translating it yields CSASGTRIIDTQYF.

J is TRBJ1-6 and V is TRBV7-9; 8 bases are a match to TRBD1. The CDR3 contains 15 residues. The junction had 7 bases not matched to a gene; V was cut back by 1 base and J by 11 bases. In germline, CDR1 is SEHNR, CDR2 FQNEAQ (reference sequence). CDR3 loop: CASSLGQGARTPLHF. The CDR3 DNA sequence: TGTGCCAGCAGCTTAGGTCAGGGGGCCAGAACACCCCTCCACTTT. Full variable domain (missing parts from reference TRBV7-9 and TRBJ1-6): DTGVSQNPRHKITKRGQNVTFRCDPISEHNRLYWYRQTLGQGPEFLTYFQNEAQLEKSRLLSDRFSAERPKGSFSTLEIQRTEQGDSAMYLCASSLGQGARTPLHFGNGTRLTVT.

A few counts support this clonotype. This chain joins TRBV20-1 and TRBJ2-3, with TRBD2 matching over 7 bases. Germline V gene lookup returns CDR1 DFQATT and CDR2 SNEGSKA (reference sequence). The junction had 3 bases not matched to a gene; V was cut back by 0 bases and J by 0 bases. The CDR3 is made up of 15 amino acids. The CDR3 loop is CSARDGTTSTDTQYF. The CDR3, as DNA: TGCAGTGCTAGAGACGGGACTACTAGCACAGATACGCAGTATTTT.

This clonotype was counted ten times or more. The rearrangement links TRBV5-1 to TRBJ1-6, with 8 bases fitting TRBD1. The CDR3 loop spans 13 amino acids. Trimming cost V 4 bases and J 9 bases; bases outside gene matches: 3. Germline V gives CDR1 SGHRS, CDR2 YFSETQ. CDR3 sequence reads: CASSLQGGSPLHF. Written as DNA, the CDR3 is TGCGCCAGCAGCCTACAGGGGGGTTCACCCCTCCACTTT.

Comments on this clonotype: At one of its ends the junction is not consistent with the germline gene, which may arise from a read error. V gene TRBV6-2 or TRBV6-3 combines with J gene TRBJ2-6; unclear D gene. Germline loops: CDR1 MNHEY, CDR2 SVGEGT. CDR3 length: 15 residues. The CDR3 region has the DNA TGTGTCAGCAGTTTCTCAAACTCTGGGGCCAACGTCCTGACTTTC. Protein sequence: CVSSFSNSGANVLTF.

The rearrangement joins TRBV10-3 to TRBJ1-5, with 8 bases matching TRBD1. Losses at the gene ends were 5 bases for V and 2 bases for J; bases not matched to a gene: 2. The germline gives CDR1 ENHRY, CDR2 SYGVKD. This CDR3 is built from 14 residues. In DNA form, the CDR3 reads TGTGCCATCAGTTCGACAGGGGGCAATCAGCCCCAGCATTTT. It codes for CAISSTGGNQPQHF.

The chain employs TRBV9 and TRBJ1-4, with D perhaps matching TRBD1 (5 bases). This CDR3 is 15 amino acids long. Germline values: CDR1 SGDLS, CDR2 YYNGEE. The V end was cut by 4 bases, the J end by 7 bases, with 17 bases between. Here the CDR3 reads CASSNTGAGGEKLFF. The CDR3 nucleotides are TGTGCCAGCAGCAACACAGGCGCGGGGGGTGAAAAACTGTTTTTT.

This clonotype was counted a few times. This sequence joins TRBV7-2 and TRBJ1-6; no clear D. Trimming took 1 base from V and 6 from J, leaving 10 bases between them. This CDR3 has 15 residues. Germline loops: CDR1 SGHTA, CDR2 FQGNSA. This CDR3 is CASSLGYVGNSPLHF. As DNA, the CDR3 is TGTGCCAGCAGCTTAGGATACGTGGGTAATTCACCCCTCCACTTT.

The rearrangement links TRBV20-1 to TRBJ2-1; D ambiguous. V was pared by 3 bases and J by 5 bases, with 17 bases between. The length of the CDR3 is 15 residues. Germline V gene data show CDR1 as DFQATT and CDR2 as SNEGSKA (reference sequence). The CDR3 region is CSASSLTYFHNEQFF. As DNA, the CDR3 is TGCAGTGCTAGCTCACTTACATATTTTCACAATGAGCAGTTCTTC.

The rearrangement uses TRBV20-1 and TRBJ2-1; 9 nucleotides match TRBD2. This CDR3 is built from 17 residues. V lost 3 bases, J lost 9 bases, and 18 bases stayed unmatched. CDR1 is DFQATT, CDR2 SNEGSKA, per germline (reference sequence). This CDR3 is CSASKYKASGTPFEQFF. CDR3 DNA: TGCAGTGCTAGCAAATATAAGGCTAGCGGGACCCCCTTTGAGCAGTTCTTC.

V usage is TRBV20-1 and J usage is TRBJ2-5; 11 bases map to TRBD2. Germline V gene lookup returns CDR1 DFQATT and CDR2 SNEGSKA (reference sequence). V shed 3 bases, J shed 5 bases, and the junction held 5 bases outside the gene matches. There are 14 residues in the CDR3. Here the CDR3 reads CSASSSSGRETQYF. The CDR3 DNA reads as TGCAGTGCTAGTAGTTCTAGCGGGAGGGAGACCCAGTACTTC.

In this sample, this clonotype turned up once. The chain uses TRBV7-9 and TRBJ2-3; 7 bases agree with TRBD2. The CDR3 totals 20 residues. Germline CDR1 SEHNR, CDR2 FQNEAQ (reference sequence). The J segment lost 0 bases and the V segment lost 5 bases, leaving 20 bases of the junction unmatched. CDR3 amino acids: CASSVPPPSGEGDSTDTQYF. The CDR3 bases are TGTGCCAGCAGCGTCCCCCCTCCTAGCGGAGAGGGAGATAGCACAGATACGCAGTATTTT.

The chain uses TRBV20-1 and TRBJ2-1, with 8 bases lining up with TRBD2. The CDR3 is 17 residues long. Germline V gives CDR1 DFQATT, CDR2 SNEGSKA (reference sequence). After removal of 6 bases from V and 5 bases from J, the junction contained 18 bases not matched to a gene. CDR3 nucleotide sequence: TGCAGTGCGATCGATGTTGGGGTAGCGGGATATAACAATGAGCAGTTCTTC. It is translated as CSAIDVGVAGYNNEQFF.

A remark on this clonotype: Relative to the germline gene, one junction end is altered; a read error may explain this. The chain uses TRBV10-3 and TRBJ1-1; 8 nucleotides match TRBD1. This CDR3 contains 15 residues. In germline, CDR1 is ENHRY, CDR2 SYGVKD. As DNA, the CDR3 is TGTGCCACAATAAATCAACAGGGGGTTGGCACTGAAGTTTTCTTT. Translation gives CATINQQGVGTEVFF.

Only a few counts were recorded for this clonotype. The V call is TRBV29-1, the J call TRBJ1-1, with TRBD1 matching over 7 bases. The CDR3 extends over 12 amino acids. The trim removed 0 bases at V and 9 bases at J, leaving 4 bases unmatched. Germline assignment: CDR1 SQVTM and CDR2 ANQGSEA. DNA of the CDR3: TGCAGCGTTGAAGAGGTGGACAGGAAAGCTTTCTTT. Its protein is CSVEEVDRKAFF.

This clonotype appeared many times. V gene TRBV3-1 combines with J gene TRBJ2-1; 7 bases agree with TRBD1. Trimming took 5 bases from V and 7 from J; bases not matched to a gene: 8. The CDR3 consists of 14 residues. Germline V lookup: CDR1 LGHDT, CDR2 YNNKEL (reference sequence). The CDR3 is CASSDSTGLNEQFF. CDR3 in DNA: TGTGCCAGCAGCGACTCGACAGGGTTGAATGAGCAGTTCTTC.

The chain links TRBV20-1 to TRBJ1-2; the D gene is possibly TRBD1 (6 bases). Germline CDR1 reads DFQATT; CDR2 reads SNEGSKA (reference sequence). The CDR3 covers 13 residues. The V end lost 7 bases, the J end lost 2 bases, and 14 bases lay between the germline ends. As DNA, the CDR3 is TGCAGTGTTCGACAGGCAGGGAACTATGGCTACACCTTC. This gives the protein CSVRQAGNYGYTF.

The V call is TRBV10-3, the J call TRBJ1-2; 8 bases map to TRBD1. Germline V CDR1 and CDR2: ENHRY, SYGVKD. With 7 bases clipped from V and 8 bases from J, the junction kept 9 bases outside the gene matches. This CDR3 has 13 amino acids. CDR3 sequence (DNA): TGTGCCATCACCTCGGGACAGGATGCCGGCTACACCTTC. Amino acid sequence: CAITSGQDAGYTF.

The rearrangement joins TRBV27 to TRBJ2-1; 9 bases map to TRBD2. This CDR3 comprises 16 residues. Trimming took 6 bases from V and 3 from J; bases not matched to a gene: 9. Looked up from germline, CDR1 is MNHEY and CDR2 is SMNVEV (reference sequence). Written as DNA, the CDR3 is TGTGCCAGCAGCGCCGCAGCGGGAGGCAACTACAATGAGCAGTTCTTC. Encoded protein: CASSAAAGGNYNEQFF.

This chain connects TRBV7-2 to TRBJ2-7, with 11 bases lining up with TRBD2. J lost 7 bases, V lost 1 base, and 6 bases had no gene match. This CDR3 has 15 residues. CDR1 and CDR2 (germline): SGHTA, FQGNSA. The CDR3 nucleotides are TGTGCCAGCAGCTTAGAACTAGCGGGGGCGGGGGAGCAGTACTTC. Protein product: CASSLELAGAGEQYF. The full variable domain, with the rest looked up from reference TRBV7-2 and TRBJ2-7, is GAGVSQSPSNKVTEKGKDVELRCDPISGHTALYWYRQSLGQGLEFLIYFQGNSAPDKSGLPSDRFSAERTGGSVSTLTIQRTQQEDSAVYLCASSLELAGAGEQYFGPGTRLTVT.

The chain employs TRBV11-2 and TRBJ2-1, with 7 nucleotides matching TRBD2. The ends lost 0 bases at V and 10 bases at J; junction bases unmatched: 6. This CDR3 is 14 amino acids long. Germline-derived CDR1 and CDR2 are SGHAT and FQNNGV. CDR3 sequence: CASSLDLGRDEQFF. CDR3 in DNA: TGTGCCAGCAGCTTAGATCTAGGGAGGGACGAGCAGTTCTTC.

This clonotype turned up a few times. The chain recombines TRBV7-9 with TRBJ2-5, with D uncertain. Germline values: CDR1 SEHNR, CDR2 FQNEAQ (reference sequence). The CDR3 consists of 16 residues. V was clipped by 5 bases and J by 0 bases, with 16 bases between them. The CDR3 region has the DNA TGTGCCAGCAGCCCATCCGGGCTAACGTACCAAGAGACCCAGTACTTC. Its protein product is CASSPSGLTYQETQYF.

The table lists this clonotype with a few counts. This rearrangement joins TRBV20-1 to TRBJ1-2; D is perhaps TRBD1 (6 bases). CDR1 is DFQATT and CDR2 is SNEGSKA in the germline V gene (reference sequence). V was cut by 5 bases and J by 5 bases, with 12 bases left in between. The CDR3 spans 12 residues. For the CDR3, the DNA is TGCAGTGCTGTACCAGGGGTTTATGGCTACACCTTC. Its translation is CSAVPGVYGYTF.

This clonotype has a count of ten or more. CDR3 DNA: TGTGCCAGCAGCCCTGGGACAGGGGGCCCCTCCTACGAGCAGTACTTC. Amino acid sequence: CASSPGTGGPSYEQYF. The chain combines TRBV7-6 with TRBJ2-7; 12 bases are a match to TRBD1. CDR3 length equals 16 residues. Germline V gene data show CDR1 as SGHVS and CDR2 as FNYEAQ. J lost 0 bases, V lost 5 bases, and 5 bases had no gene match. Combining the CDR3 with reference TRBV7-6 and TRBJ2-7 gives the whole variable domain GAGVSQSPRYKVTKRGQDVALRCDPISGHVSLYWYRQALGQGPEFLTYFNYEAQQDKSGLPNDRFSAERPEGSISTLTIQRTEQRDSAMYRCASSPGTGGPSYEQYFGPGTRLTVT.

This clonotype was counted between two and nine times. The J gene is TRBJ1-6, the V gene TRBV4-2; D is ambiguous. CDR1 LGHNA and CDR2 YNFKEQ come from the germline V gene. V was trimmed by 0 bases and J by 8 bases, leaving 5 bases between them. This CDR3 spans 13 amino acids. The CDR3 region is CASSQDPDSPLHF. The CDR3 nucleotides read TGTGCCAGCAGCCAAGATCCGGATTCACCCCTCCACTTT.

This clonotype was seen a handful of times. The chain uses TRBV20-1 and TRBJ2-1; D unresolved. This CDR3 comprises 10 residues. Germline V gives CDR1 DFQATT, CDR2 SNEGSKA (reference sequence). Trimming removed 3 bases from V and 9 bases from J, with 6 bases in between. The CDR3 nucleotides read TGCAGTGCTAGCTGGAGTGAGCAGTTCTTC. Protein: CSASWSEQFF.